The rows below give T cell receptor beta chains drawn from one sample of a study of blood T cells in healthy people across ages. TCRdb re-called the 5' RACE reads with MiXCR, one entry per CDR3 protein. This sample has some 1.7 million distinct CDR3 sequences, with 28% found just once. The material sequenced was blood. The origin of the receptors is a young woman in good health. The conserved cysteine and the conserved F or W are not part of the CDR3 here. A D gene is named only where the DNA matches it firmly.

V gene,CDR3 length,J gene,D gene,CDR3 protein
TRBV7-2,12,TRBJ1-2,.,ASSLGPESMDYT
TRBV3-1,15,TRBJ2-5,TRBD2,ASSQEGTSGTPETQY
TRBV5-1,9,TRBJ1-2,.,AIKTGGGYT
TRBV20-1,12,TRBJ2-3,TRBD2,SAFEREFTDTQY
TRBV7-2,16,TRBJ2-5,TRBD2,ASSLAAPLAGGGETQY
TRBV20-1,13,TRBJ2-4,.,SAEDRFVAKNIQY
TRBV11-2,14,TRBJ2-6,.,ASSLGSASGANVLT
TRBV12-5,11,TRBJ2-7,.,ASGFWQTYEQY
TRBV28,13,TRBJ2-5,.,ASSLRRRIQETQY
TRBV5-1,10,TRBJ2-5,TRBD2,ASGREMETQY
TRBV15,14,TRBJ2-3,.,ATSRGKGADTDTQY
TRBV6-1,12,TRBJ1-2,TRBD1,ASSEPGGTYGYT
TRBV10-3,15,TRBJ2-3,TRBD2,AIKGTSGRERTDTQY
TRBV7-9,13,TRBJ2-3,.,ASSLIRGERDTQY
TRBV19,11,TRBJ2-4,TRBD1,ASSAGTENIQY
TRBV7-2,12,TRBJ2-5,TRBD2,ASSLQRGGETQY
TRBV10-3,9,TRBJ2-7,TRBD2,ATQEREEQY
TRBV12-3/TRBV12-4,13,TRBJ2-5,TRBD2,ASSVRMRGGSVEY
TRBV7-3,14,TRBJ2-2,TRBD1,ASSLTGQEAAGELF
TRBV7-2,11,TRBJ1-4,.,ASSQDHGEKLF
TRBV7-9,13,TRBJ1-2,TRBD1,ASSVGGGPNYGYT
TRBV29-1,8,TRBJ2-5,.,SVAPATQY
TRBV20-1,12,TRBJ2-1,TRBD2,SAPTPTSGNVQF
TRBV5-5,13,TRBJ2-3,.,ASRKDTGSTDTQY
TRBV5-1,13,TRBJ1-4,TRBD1,ASSQMTGAVEKLF
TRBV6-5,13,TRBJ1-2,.,ASSYSGRAGYGYT
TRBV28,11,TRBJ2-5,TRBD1,ASSFPRDRGLY
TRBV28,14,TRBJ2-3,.,ASSFLEGGAADTQY
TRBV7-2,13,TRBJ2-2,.,ASSPTLTNTGELF
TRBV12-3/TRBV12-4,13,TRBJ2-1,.,ASSLAGRSYNEQF
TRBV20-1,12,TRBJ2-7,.,SARLSGTTYEQY
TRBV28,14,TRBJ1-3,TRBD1,ASRTQTGGFGNTIY
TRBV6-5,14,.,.,ASTSRGFQGGETQY
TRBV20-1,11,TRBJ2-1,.,SAKGSVYNEQF
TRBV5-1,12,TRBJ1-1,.,ASSSSFSNTEAF
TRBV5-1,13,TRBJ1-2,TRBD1,ASSFGQGRNYGYT
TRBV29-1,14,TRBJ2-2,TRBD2,SVDRAGGPDTGELF
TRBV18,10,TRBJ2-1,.,ASSRGADEQF
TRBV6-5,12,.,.,ASSYGLARNEQY
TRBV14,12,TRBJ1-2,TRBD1,ASSRGTADYGYT
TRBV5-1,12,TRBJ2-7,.,ASSPRSGEDEQY
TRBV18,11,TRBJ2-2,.,ASSPLVERELF